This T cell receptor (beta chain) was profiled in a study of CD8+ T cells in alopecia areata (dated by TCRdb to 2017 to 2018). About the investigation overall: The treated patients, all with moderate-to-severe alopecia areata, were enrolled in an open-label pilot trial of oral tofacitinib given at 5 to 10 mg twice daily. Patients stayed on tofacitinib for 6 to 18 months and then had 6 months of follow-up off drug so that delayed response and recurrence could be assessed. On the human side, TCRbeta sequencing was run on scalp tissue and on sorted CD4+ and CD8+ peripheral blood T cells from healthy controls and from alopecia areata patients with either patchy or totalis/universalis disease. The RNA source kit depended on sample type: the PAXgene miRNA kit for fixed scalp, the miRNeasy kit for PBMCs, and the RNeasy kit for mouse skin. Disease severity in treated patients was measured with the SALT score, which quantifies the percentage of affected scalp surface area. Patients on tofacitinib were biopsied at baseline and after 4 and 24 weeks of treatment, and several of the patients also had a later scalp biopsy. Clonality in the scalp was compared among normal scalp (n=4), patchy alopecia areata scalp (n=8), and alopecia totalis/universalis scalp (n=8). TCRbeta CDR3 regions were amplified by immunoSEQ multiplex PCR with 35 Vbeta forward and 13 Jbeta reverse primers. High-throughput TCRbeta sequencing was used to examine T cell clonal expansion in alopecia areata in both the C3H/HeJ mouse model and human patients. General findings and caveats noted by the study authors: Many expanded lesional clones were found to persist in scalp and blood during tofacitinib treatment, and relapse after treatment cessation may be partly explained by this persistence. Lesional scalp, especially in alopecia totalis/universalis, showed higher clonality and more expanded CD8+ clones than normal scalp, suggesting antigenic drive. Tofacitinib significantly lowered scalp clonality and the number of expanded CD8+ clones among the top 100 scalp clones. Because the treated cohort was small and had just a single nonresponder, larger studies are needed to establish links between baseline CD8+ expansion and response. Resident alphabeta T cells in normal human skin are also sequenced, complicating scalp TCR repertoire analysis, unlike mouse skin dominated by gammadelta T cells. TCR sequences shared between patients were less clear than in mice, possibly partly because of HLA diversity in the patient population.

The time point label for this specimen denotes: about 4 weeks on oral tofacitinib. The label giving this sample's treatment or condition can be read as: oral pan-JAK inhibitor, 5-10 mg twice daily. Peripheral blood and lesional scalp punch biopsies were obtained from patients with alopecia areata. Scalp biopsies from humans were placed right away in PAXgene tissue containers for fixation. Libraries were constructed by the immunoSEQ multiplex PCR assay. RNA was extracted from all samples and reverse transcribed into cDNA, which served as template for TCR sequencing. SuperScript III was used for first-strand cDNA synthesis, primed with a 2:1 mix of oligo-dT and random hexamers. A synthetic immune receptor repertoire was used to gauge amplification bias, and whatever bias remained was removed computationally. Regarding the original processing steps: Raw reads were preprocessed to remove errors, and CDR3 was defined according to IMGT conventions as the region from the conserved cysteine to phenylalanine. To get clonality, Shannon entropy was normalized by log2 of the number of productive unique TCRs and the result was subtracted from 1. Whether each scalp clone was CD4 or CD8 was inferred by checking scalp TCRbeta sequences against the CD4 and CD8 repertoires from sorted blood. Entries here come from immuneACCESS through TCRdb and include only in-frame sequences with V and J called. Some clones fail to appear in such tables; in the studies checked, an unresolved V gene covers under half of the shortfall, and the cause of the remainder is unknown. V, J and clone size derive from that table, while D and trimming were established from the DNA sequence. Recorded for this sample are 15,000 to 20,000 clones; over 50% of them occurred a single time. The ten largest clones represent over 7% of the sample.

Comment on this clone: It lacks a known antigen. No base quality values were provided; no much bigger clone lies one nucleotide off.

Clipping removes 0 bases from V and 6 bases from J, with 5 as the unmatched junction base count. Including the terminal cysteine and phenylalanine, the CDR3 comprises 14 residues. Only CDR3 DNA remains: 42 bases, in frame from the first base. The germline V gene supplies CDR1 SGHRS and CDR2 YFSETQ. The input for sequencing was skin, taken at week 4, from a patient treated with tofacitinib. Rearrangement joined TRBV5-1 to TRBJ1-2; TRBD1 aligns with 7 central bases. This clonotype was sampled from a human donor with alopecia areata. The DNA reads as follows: TGCGCCAGCAGCTTGGGACAGGGAAGGGATGGCTACACCTTC. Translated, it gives CASSLGQGRDGYTF.